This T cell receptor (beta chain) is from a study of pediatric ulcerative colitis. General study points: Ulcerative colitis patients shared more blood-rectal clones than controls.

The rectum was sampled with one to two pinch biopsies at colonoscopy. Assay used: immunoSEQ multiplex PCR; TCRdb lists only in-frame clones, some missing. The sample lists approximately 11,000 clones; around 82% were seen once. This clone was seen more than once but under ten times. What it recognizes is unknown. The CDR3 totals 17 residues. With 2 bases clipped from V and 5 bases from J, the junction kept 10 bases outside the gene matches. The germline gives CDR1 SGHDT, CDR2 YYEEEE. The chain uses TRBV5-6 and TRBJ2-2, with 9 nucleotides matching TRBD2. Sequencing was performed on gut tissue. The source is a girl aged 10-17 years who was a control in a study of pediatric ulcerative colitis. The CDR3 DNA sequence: TGTGCCAGCAGCTTCGGCGGCGGCGCGGGAGGGACCGGGGAGCTGTTTTTT. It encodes CASSFGGGAGGTGELFF.